These 9 T cell receptor beta chains were all obtained from the same sample, sequenced in a study of T-cell reconstitution after alpha-beta-depleted transplantation in children. Unique molecular identifiers tagged the TCRbeta library. TCRdb itself ran the PCR reads through MiXCR, one entry per CDR3 protein. The repertoire includes roughly 500,000 distinct CDR3 sequences, approximately 32% of them detected once, and around 2.4% sits in the top ten. This specimen consisted of PBMCs from the stem cell graft donor, obtained from the stem cell graft. The source is a human donor who donated a stem cell graft to a child with aplastic anemia.

This chain uses TRBV7-2 with TRBJ2-7; D possibly corresponds to TRBD1 (5 bases). The CDR3 runs to 15 residues. V was trimmed by 1 base and J by 1 base, leaving 11 bases between them. Germline V gene data show CDR1 as SGHTA and CDR2 as FQGNSA. In DNA, the CDR3 is TGTGCCAGCAGCTTAGGTTACGCAGGGTCCTACGAGCAGTACGTC. Amino acid sequence: CASSLGYAGSYEQYV.

The chain couples TRBV9 to TRBJ1-4; D remains ambiguous. V dropped 4 bases and J dropped 0 bases, with 13 bases sitting between them. The CDR3 consists of 16 residues. The germline gives CDR1 SGDLS, CDR2 YYNGEE. Here the CDR3 reads CASSSPGSATNEKLFF. The CDR3 DNA is TGTGCCAGCAGCTCCCCGGGGAGTGCAACTAATGAAAAACTGTTTTTT.

This clonotype was recorded a few times. V gene TRBV12-3 or TRBV12-4 combines with J gene TRBJ1-2, with a possible D match to TRBD1 (6 bases). The CDR3 covers 16 residues. The germline V and J ends were trimmed by 5 bases and 3 bases, with 19 bases remaining between them. The CDR3 is CASSPSGRGLDYGYTF. CDR3 nucleotide sequence: TGTGCCAGCAGTCCTAGCGGCAGGGGACTCGACTATGGCTACACCTTC.

This chain uses TRBV5-1 with TRBJ1-1; no reliable D call. Germline values: CDR1 SGHRS, CDR2 YFSETQ. CDR3 length: 14 residues. Trimming cost V 1 base and J 2 bases, with 9 bases left between them. The CDR3 reads CASSLSVSNTEAFF. Written as DNA, the CDR3 is TGCGCCAGCAGCTTGAGCGTCTCTAACACTGAAGCTTTCTTT.

The chain links TRBV7-8 to TRBJ2-5; weak D call: TRBD1 (6 bases). V lost 3 bases and J 5 bases, leaving 19 bases between the germline ends. Germline CDR1 is SGHVS and CDR2 is FQNEAQ. CDR3 length equals 16 residues. The CDR3 region is CASSLTGQPKGETQYF. The CDR3 coding sequence is TGTGCCAGCAGCTTGACAGGACAGCCCAAGGGGGAGACCCAGTACTTC.

This clonotype was picked up a small number of times. The rearrangement uses TRBV12-3 or TRBV12-4 and TRBJ2-3; no reliable D call. Trimming stripped 0 bases from V and 7 bases from J, with 5 bases between. The CDR3 length is 12 residues. This CDR3 reads CASSLARYTQYF. The DNA for the CDR3 is TGTGCCAGCAGTTTAGCTCGATATACGCAGTATTTT.

The chain employs TRBV7-9 and TRBJ2-1; no firm D call. This CDR3 comprises 16 residues. CDR1 is SEHNR and CDR2 is FQNEAQ in the germline V gene (reference sequence). V gave up 1 base and J gave up 1 base, with 11 bases separating them. The CDR3 loop is CASSLGGTLSYNEQFF. CDR3 nucleotides: TGTGCCAGCAGCTTAGGCGGAACGTTATCCTACAATGAGCAGTTCTTC.

The sample holds many counts of this clonotype. The CDR3 reads CSVEQGVYGYTF. CDR3 in DNA: TGCAGCGTCGAACAGGGGGTCTATGGCTACACCTTC. The chain employs TRBV29-1 and TRBJ1-2; 8 bases are a match to TRBD1. V was pared by 6 bases and J by 4 bases, with 4 bases of the junction left unmatched. The CDR3 sequence is 12 residues long. Germline loops: CDR1 SQVTM, CDR2 ANQGSEA.

The rearrangement links TRBV29-1 to TRBJ2-2, with 12 bases that match TRBD2. V shed 3 bases and J 0 bases; nucleotides not matched to a gene: 5. This CDR3 has 17 amino acids. The germline gives CDR1 SQVTM, CDR2 ANQGSEA. CDR3 in amino acids: CSVDASGRETNTGELFF. In DNA form, the CDR3 reads TGCAGCGTTGATGCTAGCGGGAGGGAGACGAACACCGGGGAGCTGTTTTTT.